The clone carrying this T cell receptor beta chain was counted a few times. Its target is not known. The CDR3 contains 14 residues. Germline CDR1 SGHTA, CDR2 FQGNSA. Unmatched junction bases numbered 1, after V lost 0 bases and J lost 7 bases. The nonmyeloablative bone marrow transplants came from related graft donors, with transient mixed chimerism. Unstimulated regulatory T cells (CD4+CD25+CD127-), CD4+CD25- non-regulatory cells, CD4 and CD8 cells were FACS-sorted from thawed PBMCs. This sample was taken from a study of Tregs in tolerant kidney transplant recipients. Clones were sequenced by immunoSEQ multiplex PCR, and TCRdb holds only the in-frame ones, with some missing. The table includes roughly 64,000 clones, over 75% detected once. Overall study results and limits: The small number of patients limits these findings pending further validation.

The sample here was CD4+ T cells from blood (PBMCs), taken 6 months after the transplant. The receptor's source is a human patient who received a combined kidney and bone marrow transplant. Some of these T cells may belong to the graft donor. This chain links TRBV7-2 with TRBJ1-4; 8 nucleotides align to TRBD1. The CDR3 protein is CASSLATGVEKLFF. The CDR3 coding sequence is TGTGCCAGCAGCTTAGCGACAGGGGTTGAAAAACTGTTTTTT.